This passage covers 23 T cell receptor beta chains from one sample sequenced in a study of blood T cell repertoires in COVID-19. Sequencing was performed with immunoSEQ multiplex PCR; in TCRdb, only in-frame clones are kept and a portion is missing. The sample contains 280,000 or so clones, approximately 90% of which appear only once. The source material was peripheral blood. These TCRs come from a woman in her 30s who had recovered from COVID-19.

This clone was seen just once. The chain couples TRBV7-2 to TRBJ2-5; 8 bases are shared with TRBD1. The CDR3 length is 13 residues. The germline gives CDR1 SGHTA, CDR2 FQGNSA. Trimming removed 4 bases from V and 5 bases from J; junction bases left unmatched: 3. The CDR3 DNA reads TGTGCCAGCAGCTCCGACAGGGGCGAGACCCAGTACTTC. It codes for CASSSDRGETQYF.

The chain couples TRBV27 to TRBJ1-2; 8 nucleotides line up with TRBD1. The CDR3 consists of 15 residues. The germline gives CDR1 MNHEY, CDR2 SMNVEV (reference sequence). V gave up 5 bases and J gave up 4 bases; unmatched junction bases: 9. CDR3: CASSATRGRGYGYTF. The CDR3 coding sequence is TGTGCCAGCAGTGCAACCAGGGGGCGCGGCTATGGCTACACCTTC.

The chain couples TRBV18 to TRBJ1-2, with 7 positions matching TRBD1. The V and J ends lost 1 base and 5 bases, in that order; junction bases with no gene match: 16. Germline V gene lookup returns CDR1 KGHSH and CDR2 LQKENI. The CDR3 has 18 amino acids. CDR3 nucleotide sequence: TGTGCCAGCTCACCACTCATGACTCTCGGGACAGACGGTTATGGCTACACCTTC. It specifies CASSPLMTLGTDGYGYTF.

V is TRBV14 and J is TRBJ1-1, with 7 nucleotides matching TRBD1. CDR1 is SGHDN and CDR2 is FVKESK in the germline V gene. Losses at the gene ends were 4 bases for V and 4 bases for J; bases not matched to a gene: 12. The CDR3 length is 16 residues. This CDR3 reads CASSPHRGGIFTEAFF. CDR3 bases: TGTGCCAGCAGCCCACACAGGGGAGGAATTTTCACTGAAGCTTTCTTT.

The J gene is TRBJ2-1, the V gene TRBV5-4, with 9 nucleotides matching TRBD1. The CDR3 totals 16 residues. Per the germline V gene, CDR1 is SGHNT and CDR2 is YYREEE (reference sequence). J lost 4 bases, V lost 2 bases, and 7 bases had no gene match. Written as DNA, the CDR3 is TGTGCCAGCAGCTTCGCAGGGGGGACAGGGTACAATGAGCAGTTCTTC. Translating it yields CASSFAGGTGYNEQFF.

The chain carries TRBV5-4 and TRBJ2-1; no clear D gene. Deletions cut 4 bases from V and 7 bases from J, with 9 bases between. CDR1 is SGHNT, CDR2 YYREEE, per germline (reference sequence). The length of the CDR3 is 12 residues. The CDR3 here is CASSLSVNEQFF. In nucleotides, the CDR3 is TGTGCCAGCAGCCTCAGCGTGAATGAGCAGTTCTTC. Variable domain in full (rest from reference TRBV5-4 and TRBJ2-1): ETGVTQSPTHLIKTRGQQVTLRCSSQSGHNTVSWYQQALGQGPQFIFQYYREEENGRGNFPPRFSGLQFPNYSSELNVNALELDDSALYLCASSLSVNEQFFGPGTRLTVL.

This clone came up once. V gene TRBV5-4 combines with J gene TRBJ1-4, with 7 positions matching TRBD1. Trimming removed 4 bases from V and 8 bases from J; junction bases left unmatched: 8. Germline assignment: CDR1 SGHNT and CDR2 YYREEE (reference sequence). CDR3 size: 14 residues. CDR3 in amino acids: CASSVVQGNEKLFF. The CDR3 DNA sequence: TGTGCCAGCAGCGTCGTACAGGGGAACGAAAAACTGTTTTTT.

In this sample, this clone turned up a few times. The chain recombines TRBV10-3 with TRBJ2-2; 9 nucleotides match TRBD1. The germline V gene encodes CDR1 ENHRY and CDR2 SYGVKD. This CDR3 contains 16 residues. The junction had 8 bases not matched to a gene; V was cut back by 5 bases and J by 4 bases. The CDR3 region is CAISYGQGRGTGELFF. The CDR3 coding sequence is TGTGCCATCAGTTATGGACAGGGGCGAGGCACCGGGGAGCTGTTTTTT.

This clone came up once. This rearrangement joins TRBV28 to TRBJ1-5; TRBD1 matches at 7 bases. The CDR3 is made up of 17 amino acids. Germline-derived CDR1 and CDR2 are MDHEN and SYDVKM. V was pared by 3 bases and J by 6 bases, with 14 bases of the junction left unmatched. The CDR3: CASSLVLGGTDIQPQHF. The CDR3 coding sequence is TGTGCCAGCAGTTTGGTCTTAGGTGGGACAGATATTCAGCCCCAGCATTTT.

This sequence joins TRBV28 and TRBJ1-3, with 10 bases identical to TRBD1. Germline V lookup: CDR1 MDHEN, CDR2 SYDVKM. The CDR3 extends over 15 amino acids. With 6 bases clipped from V and 11 bases from J, the junction kept 13 bases outside the gene matches. CDR3 sequence: CASRHTPGQGSAIYF. As DNA, the CDR3 is TGTGCCAGCAGGCACACTCCGGGACAGGGGAGCGCCATATATTTT.

The V call is TRBV7-9, the J call TRBJ1-2; TRBD1 aligns across 7 bases. Germline CDR1 is SEHNR and CDR2 is FQNEAQ (reference sequence). The V gene end was trimmed by 4 bases and the J gene end by 1 base; junction bases not matched to a gene: 9. This CDR3 is 16 amino acids long. The CDR3 here is CASSSQDRSLNYGYTF. CDR3 nucleotide sequence: TGTGCCAGCAGCTCCCAGGACAGGTCGCTTAACTATGGCTACACCTTC.

Here the CDR3 reads CASSPDRPRVDSPLHF. The CDR3 DNA follows: TGTGCCAGCAGCCCGGACAGGCCGCGAGTAGATTCACCCCTCCACTTT. The rearrangement links TRBV7-2 to TRBJ1-6, with TRBD1 matching 7 bases. Looked up from germline, CDR1 is SGHTA and CDR2 is FQGNSA. The J segment lost 8 bases and the V segment lost 5 bases, leaving 12 bases of the junction unmatched. This CDR3 is built from 16 residues.

This chain uses TRBV5-6 with TRBJ2-7, with D tentatively TRBD1 (6 bases). Germline V gene data show CDR1 as SGHDT and CDR2 as YYEEEE. This CDR3 is 15 amino acids long. Trimming left V 0 bases short and J 4 bases short, with 14 bases between. DNA of the CDR3: TGTGCCAGCAGCTTGGGACAGGCCCCGGGGTACGAGCAGTACTTC. This gives the protein CASSLGQAPGYEQYF.

The genes are TRBV28 and TRBJ2-1, with 11 nucleotides matching TRBD1. Germline V gives CDR1 MDHEN, CDR2 SYDVKM. V gave up 3 bases and J gave up 4 bases; unmatched junction bases: 5. The CDR3 is made up of 16 amino acids. The CDR3 DNA reads TGTGCCAGCAGTTTCGGGACAGGGGGATGGTACAATGAGCAGTTCTTC. It codes for CASSFGTGGWYNEQFF.

The genes are TRBV5-1 and TRBJ2-2; 11 nucleotides line up with TRBD2. This CDR3 has 16 amino acids. The V gene's germline CDR1 is SGHRS and CDR2 YFSETQ. J gave up 7 bases and V 4 bases, and 9 bases lay outside the gene matches. The CDR3 loop is CASSAPGLAVIGELFF. The CDR3 DNA is TGCGCCAGCAGCGCCCCGGGACTAGCGGTAATCGGGGAGCTGTTTTTT.

In its sample, this clone was seen once. The rearrangement uses TRBV10-3 and TRBJ2-3, with D possibly TRBD2 on 7 matching bases. The V gene lost 2 bases and the J gene lost 0 bases, with 15 bases spanning the gap. The germline V gene has CDR1 ENHRY and CDR2 SYGVKD. The CDR3 sequence is 17 residues long. CDR3 sequence (DNA): TGTGCCATCAGTGAGAGGGGGGGGCCCCCTAGCACAGATACGCAGTATTTT. This translates into CAISERGGPPSTDTQYF.

In its sample, this clone was seen a few times. V usage is TRBV5-1 and J usage is TRBJ1-2, with a possible D match to TRBD1 (6 bases). Trimming removed 3 bases at V and 6 bases at J, with 24 bases between. Germline V gene lookup returns CDR1 SGHRS and CDR2 YFSETQ. The CDR3 is made up of 17 amino acids. Here the CDR3 DNA reads TGCGCCAGCAGCTATAATCCGACTGACAGGAAGGCAGATGGCTACACCTTC. This codes for CASSYNPTDRKADGYTF.

The J gene is TRBJ1-5, the V gene TRBV25-1, with D possibly TRBD1 on 5 matching bases. This CDR3 comprises 15 residues. The ends were cut back, 4 bases at V and 1 base at J, with 11 bases in the middle. The germline V gene has CDR1 MGHDK and CDR2 SYGVNS. CDR3 protein: CASSASGGSNQPQHF. In nucleotides, the CDR3 is TGTGCCAGCAGTGCCTCCGGGGGGAGCAATCAGCCCCAGCATTTT.

The chain has TRBV27 and TRBJ2-3; 10 bases are shared with TRBD2. J gave up 6 bases and V 5 bases, and 5 bases lay outside the gene matches. Germline V lookup: CDR1 MNHEY, CDR2 SMNVEV (reference sequence). The CDR3 totals 14 residues. The CDR3 DNA reads TGTGCCAGCAGTCTACTAGCGGGGCGGGATACGCAGTATTTT. This encodes CASSLLAGRDTQYF.

The chain links TRBV7-9 to TRBJ2-2; TRBD2 matches 9 bases. Per the germline V gene, CDR1 is SEHNR and CDR2 is FQNEAQ (reference sequence). Unmatched junction bases numbered 2, after V lost 1 base and J lost 5 bases. The CDR3 is made up of 15 amino acids. CDR3 sequence reads: CASSLGLAGTGELFF. The DNA of the CDR3 is TGTGCCAGCAGCTTAGGGCTAGCGGGGACCGGGGAGCTGTTTTTT.

This chain uses TRBV5-6 with TRBJ2-3; tentatively, D is TRBD1 (5 bases). There are 15 residues in the CDR3. Trimming left V 6 bases short and J 0 bases short, with 14 bases between. CDR1 SGHDT and CDR2 YYEEEE come from the germline V gene. Here the CDR3 reads CASTSQGSSTDTQYF. The CDR3 DNA is TGTGCCAGCACCTCCCAGGGCTCAAGCACAGATACGCAGTATTTT.

The genes are TRBV5-4 and TRBJ2-3; 7 bases are a match to TRBD2. The trim removed 0 bases at V and 6 bases at J, leaving 1 base unmatched. Germline CDR1 and CDR2: SGHNT and YYREEE (reference sequence). This CDR3 contains 13 residues. CDR3 sequence reads: CASSLELADTQYF. As DNA, the CDR3 is TGTGCCAGCAGCTTGGAACTAGCGGATACGCAGTATTTT.

The DNA of the CDR3 is TGTGCCAGCAGCCCTGATAGCGGGGGGCCGGGGTACAATGAGCAGTTCTTC. Its protein is CASSPDSGGPGYNEQFF. V usage is TRBV9 and J usage is TRBJ2-1; TRBD2 matches 10 bases. The CDR3 is 17 residues long. Trimming took 4 bases from V and 4 from J; bases not matched to a gene: 11. Per the germline V gene, CDR1 is SGDLS and CDR2 is YYNGEE. The entire variable domain, with the rest obtained from reference TRBV9 and TRBJ2-1, is as follows: DSGVTQTPKHLITATGQRVTLRCSPRSGDLSVYWYQQSLDQGLQFLIQYYNGEERAKGNILERFSAQQFPDLHSELNLSSLELGDSALYFCASSPDSGGPGYNEQFFGPGTRLTVL.